The sequence of this T cell receptor (gamma chain) was determined in a study of gamma delta lymphoproliferative disorders and STAT genes. TCRdb used CATT to re-call clones from the multiplex PCR reads. The sample lists roughly 1,700 gamma-chain clones, about 18% occurring once. This clone qualifies as large. Its matching antigen is unknown. Whole-study findings and limits: Gamma repertoires grouped patients separately from controls; delta repertoires showed no separation. Most major patient clonotypes were shared with at least one healthy donor.

Sequencing used genomic DNA taken from PBMCs of patients and controls. Sample: blood. The receptor comes from a human donor in good health.

CDR3 sequence reads: CATWDGWDSSDWIKTF. CDR3 nucleotides: TGTGCCACCTGGGACGGGTGGGATAGTAGTGATTGGATCAAGACGTTT. The V and J genes are TRGV2 and TRGJP2. The J gene, missing from TCRdb, was assigned here through DNA to germline matching. The CDR3 length is 16 residues. CDR1 EGSNGY and CDR2 YDSYNSKV come from the germline V gene. The V segment lost 0 bases and the J segment 0 bases; nucleotides outside the gene matches: 4.